The 12 T cell receptor beta chains in this list originate from one sample, sequenced in a study of blood T cell repertoires in COVID-19. Repertoires were generated with immunoSEQ multiplex PCR, while TCRdb's copy carries only in-frame clones and drops some. The sample carries some 30,000 clones, 80% to 90% recorded once. Specimen: peripheral blood. The receptors here all came from a human donor in a cohort sampled during active COVID-19.

The gene calls are TRBV7-2 and TRBJ2-5; D might be TRBD2 (5 bases). Trimming shortened V by 7 bases and J by 2 bases, and 11 bases separated the two germline ends. Germline-derived CDR1 and CDR2 are SGHTA and FQGNSA. The CDR3 extends over 13 amino acids. CDR3 sequence: CASTHRGQETQYF. CDR3 coding DNA: TGTGCCAGCACCCACCGGGGTCAAGAGACCCAGTACTTC.

This chain joins TRBV7-2 and TRBJ1-6; 9 bases line up with TRBD1. The germline gives CDR1 SGHTA, CDR2 FQGNSA. CDR3 length: 13 residues. The CDR3 here is CASGTGRASPLHF. CDR3 DNA: TGTGCGTCCGGGACAGGGAGGGCTTCACCCCTCCACTTT.

The gene calls are TRBV3-1 (or the pseudogene TRBV3-2) and TRBJ2-7; 7 nucleotides line up with TRBD2. V lost 3 bases to trimming and J lost 5 bases; unmatched junction nucleotides: 10. This CDR3 has 15 amino acids. From germline, CDR1 is LGHDT and CDR2 YNNKEL (reference sequence). This CDR3 is CASSHDRGGWDEQYF. The CDR3 DNA reads TGTGCCAGCAGCCACGACCGCGGGGGTTGGGACGAGCAGTACTTC.

V and J are TRBV19 and TRBJ2-7, with D possibly TRBD1 on 7 matching bases. CDR1 and CDR2 from the germline V gene are LNHDA and SQIVND (reference sequence). The CDR3 is 12 residues long. Between the trimmed V and J ends, which lost 8 bases and 2 bases, there was a span of 10 bases. The DNA of the CDR3 is TGTGCCAGTGCGGGACAGCCCTACGAGCAGTACTTC. Its translation is CASAGQPYEQYF.

V usage is TRBV19 and J usage is TRBJ1-5; 10 bases are a match to TRBD1. The length of the CDR3 is 14 residues. Germline V gene data show CDR1 as LNHDA and CDR2 as SQIVND (reference sequence). Unmatched junction bases numbered 5, after V lost 6 bases and J lost 6 bases. In DNA, the CDR3 is TGTGCCAGTAGACCGGGACAGGGGTTTCAGCCCCAGCATTTT. It is translated as CASRPGQGFQPQHF. Based on the CDR3 plus reference TRBV19 and TRBJ1-5, the full variable domain is DGGITQSPKYLFRKEGQNVTLSCEQNLNHDAMYWYRQDPGQGLRLIYYSQIVNDFQKGDIAEGYSVSREKKESFPLTVTSAQKNPTAFYLCASRPGQGFQPQHFGDGTRLSIL.

This chain connects TRBV11-2 to TRBJ2-5; no definite D call. Trimming removed 1 base from V and 2 bases from J, with 8 bases in between. Germline-derived CDR1 and CDR2 are SGHAT and FQNNGV. The CDR3 runs 14 residues. The CDR3 sequence: CASSLGPAQETQYF. For the CDR3, the DNA is TGTGCCAGCAGCTTAGGTCCAGCGCAAGAGACCCAGTACTTC.

The rearrangement links TRBV25-1 to TRBJ2-2; TRBD2 agrees at 7 bases. The CDR3 extends over 15 amino acids. Germline V gene lookup returns CDR1 MGHDK and CDR2 SYGVNS. With 5 bases clipped from V and 2 bases from J, the junction kept 5 bases outside the gene matches. Here the CDR3 reads CASSTAGTNTGELFF. CDR3 sequence (DNA): TGTGCCAGCAGTACAGCGGGGACCAACACCGGGGAGCTGTTTTTT.

V and J are TRBV18 and TRBJ2-3; 8 positions agree with TRBD1. The CDR3 covers 15 residues. Unmatched junction bases numbered 10, after V lost 3 bases and J lost 8 bases. Germline V gene sequence: CDR1 KGHSH, CDR2 LQKENI. DNA for the CDR3: TGTGCCAGCTCACCTCAGGGACAGGCCCCGAGTACGCAGTATTTT. Translating gives CASSPQGQAPSTQYF.

V usage is TRBV25-1 and J usage is TRBJ1-6; TRBD1 might be the D (6 bases). CDR1 is MGHDK and CDR2 is SYGVNS in the germline V gene. V lost 5 bases and J lost 9, with 11 bases in between. This CDR3 spans 13 amino acids. The CDR3 DNA is TGTGCCAGCAGTAAGGACAGTCTTTCACCCCTCCACTTT. Protein: CASSKDSLSPLHF.

A single count supports this clone. V usage is TRBV3-1 (or the pseudogene TRBV3-2) and J usage is TRBJ2-3, with a tentative D call TRBD2 (5 bases). Germline V lookup: CDR1 LGHDT, CDR2 YNNKEL (reference sequence). CDR3 length: 15 amino acids. V was clipped by 0 bases and J by 6 bases, with 13 bases between them. The CDR3 DNA reads TGTGCCAGCAGCCAAGATCATGAGGGCGCGGATACGCAGTATTTT. This translates into CASSQDHEGADTQYF.

This clone turned up a few times. This chain connects TRBV5-1 to TRBJ2-2; the match to TRBD1 covers 11 bases. The CDR3 runs 14 residues. Trimming took 3 bases from V and 6 from J; bases not matched to a gene: 1. Germline-derived CDR1 and CDR2 are SGHRS and YFSETQ. The CDR3 protein is CASSWGQGAGELFF. In DNA, the CDR3 is TGCGCCAGCAGCTGGGGACAGGGGGCCGGGGAGCTGTTTTTT.

This clone was seen just once. The chain employs TRBV6-2 or TRBV6-3 and TRBJ2-7; 7 bases agree with TRBD1. J gave up 6 bases and V 2 bases, and 7 bases lay outside the gene matches. CDR3 length: 14 residues. The V gene's germline CDR1 is MNHEY and CDR2 SVGEGT. CDR3 nucleotides: TGTGCCAGCAGTTACCAACAGGGGTTCGGCGAGCAGTACTTC. Translation: CASSYQQGFGEQYF.